The present T cell receptor beta chain was sequenced within a study of cytomegalovirus exposure and HLA in healthy donors. Trimming cost V 2 bases and J 0 bases, with 11 bases left between them. This CDR3 has 16 amino acids. PCR was performed using 60 Vbeta and 13 Jbeta primers. Assay: immunoSEQ multiplex PCR; the TCRdb copy retains only in-frame clones and omits some. The table lists fewer than 200,000 clones, about 79% of them singletons. This clone was seen just once. Different DNA sequences within this sample yield the same CDR3. The sequencing sample was made of PBMCs. The origin of this receptor is a man in his forties or fifties in good health and CMV-seropositive. The chain has TRBV6-7 and TRBJ1-3, with D uncertain. TRBV6-7 is flagged as an ORF with uncertain function. CDR3 nucleotides: TGTGCCAGCAGTTACCCATGGAGGGCCTCTGGAAACACCATATATTTT. Encoded protein: CASSYPWRASGNTIYF.